Following are 20 T cell receptor beta chains from one sample sequenced in a study of beta chain features in type 1 diabetes. Findings of the study overall: People with Type 1 diabetes carried modestly yet significantly shorter TCRB CDR3s in all four CD4+ subsets.

TCRB transcripts that were expressed got sequenced, as all of the isolated RNA had been reverse transcribed. The data were produced by immunoSEQ multiplex PCR, yet TCRdb's version contains in-frame clones alone and is incomplete. The repertoire consists of about 170,000 clones, with approximately 8% occurring once and the leading ten covering around 0.5%. No antigen has been identified for these receptors. What was sequenced was central memory CD4+ T cells from blood. The receptor source for this set is a young man with type 1 diabetes.

The table lists this clone with a few counts. J is TRBJ2-5 and V is TRBV2; 11 nucleotides match TRBD2. Trimming at V came to 3 bases and at J to 3 bases, leaving 12 bases not matched to a gene. The CDR3 is made up of 18 amino acids. Germline V gene sequence: CDR1 SNHLY, CDR2 FYNNEI. The CDR3 region has the DNA TGTGCCAGCAGTGATTATGTGGCTAGCGGGGGGAGGAAAGAGACCCAGTACTTC. Amino acids: CASSDYVASGGRKETQYF.

The chain recombines TRBV28 with TRBJ2-7; D not resolved. With 6 bases removed from V and 0 bases from J, the gap between germline ends came to 15 bases. Germline V lookup: CDR1 MDHEN, CDR2 SYDVKM. The CDR3 loop spans 15 amino acids. This chain's CDR3 is CASSRVTTFSYEQYF. CDR3 DNA: TGTGCCAGCAGCCGGGTCACGACCTTCTCCTACGAGCAGTACTTC.

The V gene is TRBV5-5, the J gene TRBJ2-1; D not certain. V was cut by 0 bases and J by 9 bases, with 10 bases left in between. CDR1 is SGHKS and CDR2 is YYEKEE in the germline V gene (reference sequence). The CDR3 has 13 residues. The CDR3 nucleotides read TGTGCCAGCAGCTTGGATCCAGCAGGTGAGCAGTTCTTC. Its protein product is CASSLDPAGEQFF.

This clone showed up just a few times. Here the CDR3 reads CASSFRGKNTEAFF. The DNA of the CDR3 is TGTGCCAGCAGCTTCCGGGGAAAGAACACTGAAGCTTTCTTT. J is TRBJ1-1 and V is TRBV7-9; D ambiguous. The CDR3 loop spans 14 amino acids. Germline V lookup: CDR1 SEHNR, CDR2 FQNEAQ (reference sequence). V was cut by 3 bases and J by 1 base, with 9 bases left in between.

The V call is TRBV15, the J call TRBJ1-1; possible D gene TRBD1, 6 bases. V dropped 6 bases and J dropped 7 bases, with 18 bases sitting between them. The germline V gene has CDR1 LNHNV and CDR2 YYDKDF (reference sequence). The CDR3 runs 14 residues. CDR3 amino acids: CATSRQVGLSEAFF. CDR3 DNA: TGTGCCACCAGTCGACAGGTAGGGCTCAGTGAAGCTTTCTTT.

The chain uses TRBV4-1 and TRBJ1-5; D remains ambiguous. Germline values: CDR1 MGHRA, CDR2 YSYEKL. There are 15 residues in the CDR3. The V and J ends lost 0 bases and 0 bases respectively, with 6 bases between them. Here the CDR3 reads CASSQDTYSNQPQHF. The CDR3 bases are TGCGCCAGCAGCCAAGACACCTATAGCAATCAGCCCCAGCATTTT.

This clone has at least ten counts. This chain links TRBV10-3 with TRBJ2-1; D might be TRBD2 (6 bases). This CDR3 spans 13 amino acids. The V end lost 6 bases, the J end lost 10 bases, and 16 bases lay between the germline ends. In germline, CDR1 is ENHRY, CDR2 SYGVKD. CDR3 coding DNA: TGTGCCATCAGCACCCTCAAGGCGGGGGAGCAGTTCTTC. As protein: CAISTLKAGEQFF.

The V and J genes are TRBV5-4 and TRBJ2-3; 14 bases align to TRBD2. V lost 4 bases to trimming and J lost 4 bases; unmatched junction nucleotides: 5. The CDR3 covers 16 residues. Germline loops: CDR1 SGHNT, CDR2 YYREEE (reference sequence). The CDR3 is CASSPGLAGVPDTQYF. CDR3 coding DNA: TGTGCCAGCAGCCCGGGACTAGCGGGAGTCCCAGATACGCAGTATTTT.

V is TRBV11-3 and J is TRBJ2-1; 10 nucleotides agree with TRBD2. Trimming cost V 5 bases and J 3 bases; bases outside gene matches: 1. The CDR3 length is 14 residues. Germline V CDR1 and CDR2: SGHNT, YENEEA. CDR3 region: CASSRTSGYNEQFF. For the CDR3, the DNA is TGTGCCAGCAGCCGGACTAGCGGCTACAATGAGCAGTTCTTC.

This clone has a count of ten or more. The chain combines TRBV14 with TRBJ2-7; the match to TRBD1 covers 7 bases. The germline V gene has CDR1 SGHDN and CDR2 FVKESK. Losses at the gene ends were 4 bases for V and 1 base for J; bases not matched to a gene: 10. The CDR3 contains 16 residues. The CDR3 region is CASSPNRGAGSYEQYF. CDR3 coding DNA: TGTGCCAGCAGCCCAAACAGGGGAGCAGGATCCTACGAGCAGTACTTC.

The V and J genes are TRBV28 and TRBJ1-5; TRBD1 matches at 9 bases. The CDR3 consists of 17 residues. After removal of 2 bases from V and 0 bases from J, the junction contained 5 bases not matched to a gene. Germline V gene data show CDR1 as MDHEN and CDR2 as SYDVKM. As DNA, the CDR3 is TGTGCCAGCAGTTTAAGGGGACAGGGTACTAGCAATCAGCCCCAGCATTTT. It specifies CASSLRGQGTSNQPQHF.

The genes are TRBV6-5 and TRBJ2-3, with D tentatively TRBD2 (6 bases). Trimming shortened V by 6 bases and J by 5 bases, and 12 bases separated the two germline ends. The CDR3 spans 13 residues. CDR1 is MNHEY, CDR2 SVGAGI, per germline. The DNA for the CDR3 is TGTGCCAGCAGCTCCCTGGGGGGAGATACGCAGTATTTT. This sequence encodes CASSSLGGDTQYF.

This clone was seen a few times. J is TRBJ1-4 and V is TRBV18, with a tentative D call TRBD1 (5 bases). The germline V and J ends were trimmed by 8 bases and 4 bases, with 8 bases remaining between them. CDR3 length: 12 amino acids. Germline CDR1 reads KGHSH; CDR2 reads LQKENI. CDR3 coding DNA: TGTGCCAGCAGACAGAGTAATGAAAAACTGTTTTTT. Translation: CASRQSNEKLFF.

This clone was counted only a few times. As DNA, the CDR3 is TGTGCCAGCAGCTTGGGCCGATCCCGCTCTGGGGCCAACGTCCTGACTTTC. Translated: CASSLGRSRSGANVLTF. This chain uses TRBV11-2 with TRBJ2-6; D unclear. The CDR3 contains 17 residues. V gave up 3 bases and J gave up 0 bases, with 12 bases separating them. Germline V lookup: CDR1 SGHAT, CDR2 FQNNGV.

This chain joins TRBV21-1 and TRBJ2-7; the tabulated D call, TRBD1, remains unverified against the DNA. TRBV21-1 is reported as a pseudogene. The CDR3 loop spans 13 amino acids. The CDR3 DNA reads as TGTGCCAGCACGCTAATGGACAGGTACGAGCAGTACTTC. Translating gives CASTLMDRYEQYF.

This clone was picked up a small number of times. The J gene is TRBJ2-5, the V gene TRBV18; 10 bases map to TRBD1. Germline loops: CDR1 KGHSH, CDR2 LQKENI. V lost 3 bases, J lost 5 bases, and 6 bases stayed unmatched. The CDR3 spans 15 residues. The CDR3 DNA follows: TGTGCCAGCTCACCCGACAGGGGGCTGTTCGAGACCCAGTACTTC. This gives the protein CASSPDRGLFETQYF.

This clone was seen only a few times. J is TRBJ1-6 and V is TRBV4-2; tentatively, D is TRBD1 (5 bases). CDR1 is LGHNA, CDR2 YNFKEQ, per germline. The CDR3 is made up of 19 amino acids. Between the trimmed V and J ends, which lost 0 bases and 0 bases, there was a span of 15 bases. CDR3 nucleotides: TGTGCCAGCAGCCAAGACGGCCGACCAGGGAACTCCTATAATTCACCCCTCCACTTT. Translation: CASSQDGRPGNSYNSPLHF.

This clone was seen at least ten times. V usage is TRBV13 and J usage is TRBJ2-1; TRBD2 matches 8 bases. The CDR3 covers 15 residues. V shed 6 bases, J shed 5 bases, and the junction held 9 bases outside the gene matches. Germline V gene data show CDR1 as PRHDT and CDR2 as FYEKMQ (reference sequence). CDR3 in amino acids: CASSLTRGADNEQFF. CDR3 DNA sequence: TGTGCCAGCAGTCTGACGCGGGGGGCCGACAATGAGCAGTTCTTC.

V and J are TRBV7-2 and TRBJ2-7, with TRBD2 as a possible D gene (5 bases). Trimming shortened V by 5 bases and J by 1 base, and 12 bases separated the two germline ends. CDR1 and CDR2 (germline): SGHTA, FQGNSA. The CDR3 covers 14 residues. The CDR3 nucleotides are TGTGCCAGCAGCCTAAGCTCGGGATCCTACGAGCAGTACTTC. Residues: CASSLSSGSYEQYF.

The V call is TRBV11-2, the J call TRBJ2-5; 15 bases fit TRBD2. Trimming at V came to 3 bases and at J to 2 bases, leaving 4 bases not matched to a gene. The length of the CDR3 is 17 residues. Germline V gives CDR1 SGHAT, CDR2 FQNNGV. CDR3 bases: TGTGCCAGCAGCTTCCCGGGACTAGCGGGGGGTCAAGAGACCCAGTACTTC. Translating it yields CASSFPGLAGGQETQYF.